This passage covers 32 T cell receptor beta chains from one sample sequenced in a study of blood T cells in healthy people across ages. A second PCR, run for about 6 to 11 cycles, used a sample-barcoded 5' primer plus a J-beta primer mix. TCRdb itself ran the 5' RACE reads through MiXCR, one entry per CDR3 protein. The sample comprises hundreds of thousands of distinct CDR3 sequences, 58% of which are singletons, and about 20% rests with the top ten. Sequenced: blood. These receptors were collected from a man between 25 and 39 years old in good health.

This chain links TRBV29-1 with TRBJ2-6, with D unclear. Germline assignment: CDR1 SQVTM and CDR2 ANQGSEA. Trimming stripped 5 bases from V and 0 bases from J, with 5 bases between. CDR3 size: 13 residues. CDR3 protein: CSVSRSGANVLTF. The CDR3 nucleotides are TGCAGCGTTAGTCGCTCTGGGGCCAACGTCCTGACTTTC.

The chain is built from TRBV12-3 or TRBV12-4 and TRBJ1-1; 9 positions match TRBD1. Losses at the gene ends were 5 bases for V and 4 bases for J; bases not matched to a gene: 5. CDR3 length: 14 residues. CDR3 residues: CASSPDRGGTEAFF. The CDR3 nucleotides are TGTGCCAGCAGTCCGGACAGGGGCGGCACTGAAGCTTTCTTT.

V gene TRBV6-2 or TRBV6-3 combines with J gene TRBJ2-7; no clear D. The germline V gene encodes CDR1 MNHEY and CDR2 SVGEGT. This CDR3 spans 13 amino acids. The germline V and J ends were trimmed by 6 bases and 4 bases, with 13 bases remaining between them. CDR3 loop: CASSDRAIYEQYF. The CDR3 nucleotides are TGTGCCAGCAGCGACCGGGCCATTTACGAGCAGTACTTC.

This chain links TRBV7-2 with TRBJ2-7; D unresolved. V shed 1 base and J shed 5 bases, with 15 bases lying between them. CDR1 is SGHTA and CDR2 is FQGNSA in the germline V gene. This CDR3 comprises 15 residues. The CDR3 DNA sequence: TGTGCCAGCAGCTTAGTGGCTCCAGTGGCCAACGAGCAGTACTTC. Translated: CASSLVAPVANEQYF.

The chain is built from TRBV2 and TRBJ2-2; possibly TRBD2 for D (7 bases). Germline CDR1 SNHLY, CDR2 FYNNEI. The CDR3 is made up of 15 amino acids. V lost 10 bases, J lost 0 bases, and 15 bases lay in between. The CDR3 loop reads CATWRGGTNTGELFF. CDR3 in DNA: TGTGCCACTTGGAGGGGGGGCACGAACACCGGGGAGCTGTTTTTT.

This clonotype was seen more than once but under ten times. The J gene is TRBJ2-7, the V gene TRBV2; the match to TRBD1 covers 7 bases. The germline V gene has CDR1 SNHLY and CDR2 FYNNEI. This CDR3 has 11 residues. The junction had 5 bases not matched to a gene; V was cut back by 10 bases and J by 5 bases. CDR3 loop: CATTGSDEQYF. As DNA, the CDR3 is TGTGCCACGACAGGGTCGGACGAGCAGTACTTC.

The J gene is TRBJ1-5, the V gene TRBV20-1; no firm D call. The CDR3 sequence is 17 residues long. V lost 3 bases and J lost 0, with 18 bases in between. Germline CDR1 DFQATT, CDR2 SNEGSKA (reference sequence). The CDR3 here is CSASISGGPSSNQPQHF. The CDR3 nucleotides are TGCAGTGCTAGTATCTCAGGAGGGCCCAGTAGCAATCAGCCCCAGCATTTT.

About this clonotype itself: One junction end does not reproduce the germline sequence, and a read error may be involved. The chain recombines TRBV7-2 with TRBJ2-1; no clear D gene. The CDR3 runs 14 residues. CDR1 is SGHTA, CDR2 FQGNSA, per germline. The CDR3 spells CASSLDGSYNVQFF. The DNA for the CDR3 is TGTGCCAGCAGCTTAGACGGCTCCTACAATGTGCAGTTCTTC.

This clonotype was recorded a few times. This sequence joins TRBV20-1 and TRBJ2-5; D is uncertain. Deletions cut 5 bases from V and 10 bases from J, with 14 bases between. This CDR3 has 11 amino acids. Germline V CDR1 and CDR2: DFQATT, SNEGSKA (reference sequence). The CDR3 DNA sequence: TGCAGTGCTCCGAAAAGTGGTGACCAGTACTTC. This encodes CSAPKSGDQYF.

The CDR3 here is CASSSDRESYNEQFF. The DNA for the CDR3 is TGTGCCAGTAGTTCGGACAGGGAATCCTACAATGAGCAGTTCTTC. The chain combines TRBV19 with TRBJ2-1, with 8 bases that match TRBD1. The length of the CDR3 is 15 residues. The germline CDR1 and CDR2 sequences are LNHDA and SQIVND (reference sequence). V lost 5 bases and J lost 1; bases outside the gene matches: 4.

This chain connects TRBV4-1 to TRBJ1-2; no clear D. This CDR3 region has 12 residues. The V gene lost 1 base and the J gene lost 8 bases, with 8 bases spanning the gap. Germline V gene lookup returns CDR1 MGHRA and CDR2 YSYEKL. CDR3 loop: CASSQGAWGYTF. CDR3 DNA sequence: TGCGCCAGCAGCCAAGGAGCTTGGGGCTACACCTTC.

This clonotype appeared many times. The rearrangement joins TRBV7-2 to TRBJ2-5, with D uncertain. The V gene's germline CDR1 is SGHTA and CDR2 FQGNSA. The CDR3 sequence is 12 residues long. V was shortened by 3 bases and J by 2 bases, with 4 bases between the two germline ends. CDR3 DNA sequence: TGTGCCAGCAGCTTGGGTCAAGAGACCCAGTACTTC. It is translated as CASSLGQETQYF.

The CDR3 loop reads CASSQERGGYTF. In DNA form, the CDR3 reads TGTGCCAGCAGCCAAGAAAGAGGTGGCTACACCTTC. The V gene is TRBV3-1, the J gene TRBJ1-2, with unresolved D. Germline V gene sequence: CDR1 LGHDT, CDR2 YNNKEL (reference sequence). This CDR3 has 12 amino acids. V lost 0 bases to trimming and J lost 7 bases, with 6 bases between them.

The V and J genes are TRBV6-1 and TRBJ2-5, with TRBD2 matching over 10 bases. The CDR3 runs 15 residues. Germline V gives CDR1 MNHNS, CDR2 SASEGT. The J segment lost 7 bases and the V segment lost 3 bases, leaving 8 bases of the junction unmatched. The CDR3 reads CASSDSGGPVRTQYF. For the CDR3, the DNA is TGTGCCAGCAGTGATAGCGGGGGGCCCGTTCGGACCCAGTACTTC.

Written as DNA, the CDR3 is TGTGCCAGCAGCTTTCTAACAGATACGCAGTATTTT. It is translated as CASSFLTDTQYF. J is TRBJ2-3 and V is TRBV7-6; no reliable D call. This CDR3 has 12 amino acids. Germline CDR1 is SGHVS and CDR2 is FNYEAQ. Trimming removed 3 bases from V and 3 bases from J, with 4 bases in between.

This clonotype was seen a few times. The rearrangement links TRBV28 to TRBJ2-7, with 9 bases identical to TRBD2. Germline V gene data show CDR1 as MDHEN and CDR2 as SYDVKM. The V and J ends lost 1 base and 3 bases, in that order; junction bases with no gene match: 4. The CDR3 covers 15 residues. CDR3 nucleotides: TGTGCCAGCAGTTTATTTAGCGGGAGTTTCTACGAGCAGTACTTC. Encoded protein: CASSLFSGSFYEQYF.

A few counts support this clonotype. The V and J genes are TRBV20-1 and TRBJ2-7; D remains ambiguous. The CDR3 extends over 13 amino acids. Germline-derived CDR1 and CDR2 are DFQATT and SNEGSKA (reference sequence). V lost 3 bases, J lost 0 bases, and 9 bases lay in between. CDR3 region: CSASYGSSYEQYF. CDR3 nucleotide sequence: TGCAGTGCTAGTTACGGCAGCTCCTACGAGCAGTACTTC.

The chain uses TRBV30 and TRBJ2-7; D possibly corresponds to TRBD2 (5 bases). CDR1 and CDR2 (germline): GTSNPN, SVGIG (reference sequence). This CDR3 has 11 residues. V was trimmed by 8 bases and J by 3 bases, leaving 11 bases between them. In DNA form, the CDR3 reads TGTGCCCGGGGTTTGGGCTACGAGCAGTACTTC. It codes for CARGLGYEQYF. The complete variable domain, with remaining parts taken from reference TRBV30 and TRBJ2-7, reads SQTIHQWPATLVQPVGSPLSLECTVEGTSNPNLYWYRQAAGRGLQLLFYSVGIGQISSEVPQNLSASRPQDRQFILSSKKLLLSDSGFYLCARGLGYEQYFGPGTRLTVT.

V usage is TRBV2 and J usage is TRBJ1-6; D not resolved. Germline CDR1 reads SNHLY; CDR2 reads FYNNEI. This CDR3 has 15 amino acids. V shed 5 bases and J shed 8 bases, with 16 bases lying between them. CDR3 sequence reads: CASSKGRKLDSPLHF. CDR3 nucleotide sequence: TGTGCCAGCAGTAAGGGCCGTAAGCTGGATTCACCCCTCCACTTT.

The V gene is TRBV28, the J gene TRBJ2-3; perhaps TRBD1 as D (6 bases). CDR1 is MDHEN, CDR2 SYDVKM, per germline. The CDR3 consists of 14 residues. V was shortened by 5 bases and J by 1 base, with 10 bases between the two germline ends. The DNA for the CDR3 is TGTGCCAGCAGTGAGGACAGCGGCACAGATACGCAGTATTTT. Its translation: CASSEDSGTDTQYF. The whole variable domain, filled in from reference TRBV28 and TRBJ2-3, reads DVKVTQSSRYLVKRTGEKVFLECVQDMDHENMFWYRQDPGLGLRLIYFSYDVKMKEKGDIPEGYSVSREKKERFSLILESASTNQTSMYLCASSEDSGTDTQYFGPGTRLTVL.

Notes on this clonotype: The junction and the germline gene differ at one end; a read error may be behind it. The chain uses TRBV7-2 and TRBJ1-2; no reliable D call. Germline CDR1 SGHTA, CDR2 FQGNSA. The CDR3 consists of 13 residues. The CDR3 reads CASSRGPREGYTF. The DNA of the CDR3 is TGTGCGAGCAGCCGTGGACCGCGAGAGGGCTACACCTTC.

V is TRBV25-1 and J is TRBJ2-7; tentative D call: TRBD2 (5 bases). Germline V CDR1 and CDR2: MGHDK, SYGVNS. The CDR3 covers 12 residues. Trimming pared 6 bases from V and 2 bases from J, leaving 8 bases between. The CDR3: CASRDGTYEQYF. The DNA for the CDR3 is TGTGCCAGCAGGGACGGGACCTACGAGCAGTACTTC.

A few counts support this clonotype. The chain recombines TRBV29-1 with TRBJ1-2; D possibly corresponds to TRBD1 (5 bases). This CDR3 contains 14 residues. V was clipped by 2 bases and J by 5 bases, with 15 bases between them. CDR1 is SQVTM and CDR2 is ANQGSEA in the germline V gene. CDR3 loop: CSVESWGTVYGYTF. DNA of the CDR3: TGCAGCGTTGAATCTTGGGGGACGGTATATGGCTACACCTTC.

This clonotype was recorded once. This sequence joins TRBV7-2 and TRBJ1-4; 7 bases are a match to TRBD1. The CDR3 runs to 14 residues. V lost 2 bases and J lost 8; bases outside the gene matches: 5. Germline lookup yields CDR1 SGHTA and CDR2 FQGNSA. The CDR3 DNA is TGTGCCAGCAGCTTACTACAGGGGACCGAAAAACTGTTTTTT. Translating it yields CASSLLQGTEKLFF.

As for this clonotype: A read error may be the cause here, since a much bigger clone is one base away. This sequence joins TRBV20-1 and TRBJ2-5, with no clear D. CDR3 length: 13 amino acids. Germline CDR1 reads DFQATT; CDR2 reads SNEGSKA (reference sequence). V was trimmed by 5 bases and J by 0 bases, leaving 10 bases between them. CDR3 nucleotides: TGCAGTGCTGAGAGTCAAAACCAAGAGACCCAGTACTTC. Protein sequence: CSAESQNQETQYF.

J is TRBJ1-2 and V is TRBV6-1; D perhaps matches TRBD1 (6 bases). The CDR3 loop spans 15 amino acids. The ends were cut back, 6 bases at V and 3 bases at J, with 17 bases in the middle. From germline, CDR1 is MNHNS and CDR2 SASEGT. The CDR3 loop is CASSGTGLGDYGYTF. Here the CDR3 DNA reads TGTGCCAGCAGCGGAACAGGGCTTGGGGACTATGGCTACACCTTC.

This sequence joins TRBV24-1 and TRBJ2-1; 7 bases agree with TRBD1. CDR1 is KGHDR and CDR2 is SFDVKD in the germline V gene. V gave up 5 bases and J gave up 9 bases; unmatched junction bases: 3. The CDR3 has 12 residues. CDR3 amino acids: CATSVDRAEQFF. CDR3 DNA: TGTGCCACCAGTGTTGACAGGGCTGAGCAGTTCTTC.

V is TRBV5-1 and J is TRBJ2-2; D possibly corresponds to TRBD1 (6 bases). CDR1 and CDR2 (germline): SGHRS, YFSETQ. This CDR3 is built from 15 residues. Deletions cut 3 bases from V and 3 bases from J, with 12 bases between. CDR3: CASSSKQGYTGELFF. CDR3 in DNA: TGCGCCAGCAGCTCGAAACAGGGATACACCGGGGAGCTGTTTTTT.

The chain carries TRBV5-6 and TRBJ2-4; D remains unclear. Germline CDR1 and CDR2: SGHDT and YYEEEE. The CDR3 spans 14 residues. V lost 4 bases to trimming and J lost 0 bases, with 8 bases between them. The CDR3, as DNA: TGTGCCAGCAGCAGAGTAACAGCCAAAAACATTCAGTACTTC. It encodes CASSRVTAKNIQYF.

Worth noting for this clonotype: The germline gene is not matched at one end of the junction; a read error may be the cause. The genes are TRBV6-6 and TRBJ1-2; 7 bases are a match to TRBD1. From germline, CDR1 is MNHNY and CDR2 SVGAGI (reference sequence). The CDR3 covers 17 residues. The CDR3 here is CASSYPGSEGGGYGYTF. CDR3 coding DNA: TGCGCCAGCAGTTACCCGGGCTCCGAAGGGGGCGGCTATGGCTACACCTTC.

Concerning this clonotype itself: One end of the junction varies from germline; a read error may be responsible. V usage is TRBV4-2 and J usage is TRBJ2-6; D possibly corresponds to TRBD1 (5 bases). Germline assignment: CDR1 LGHNA and CDR2 YNFKEQ. The CDR3 extends over 15 amino acids. In DNA form, the CDR3 reads TGTGCCAGCAGCCGAACGGGCTCTGGGGCCGACGTCCTGACTTTC. The encoded protein is CASSRTGSGADVLTF.

As for this clonotype: One base away lies a much larger clone, so this may be a sequencing read error. V usage is TRBV9 and J usage is TRBJ2-7; no clear D. CDR3 length: 14 residues. Between the trimmed V and J ends, which lost 0 bases and 7 bases, there was a span of 14 bases. CDR1 is SGDLS, CDR2 YYNGEE, per germline. The DNA for the CDR3 is TGTGCCAGCAGCGTAGGTGGGTACAACAATGAGCAGTACTTC. Protein: CASSVGGYNNEQYF.